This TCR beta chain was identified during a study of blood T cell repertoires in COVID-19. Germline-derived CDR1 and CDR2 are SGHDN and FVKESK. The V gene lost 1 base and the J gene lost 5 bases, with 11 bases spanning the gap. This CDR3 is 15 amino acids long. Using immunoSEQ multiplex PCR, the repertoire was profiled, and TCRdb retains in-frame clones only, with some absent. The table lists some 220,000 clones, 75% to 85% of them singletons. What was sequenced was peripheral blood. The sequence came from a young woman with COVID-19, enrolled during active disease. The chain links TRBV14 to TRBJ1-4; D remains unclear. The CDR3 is CASSQVGVLNEKLFF. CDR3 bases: TGTGCCAGCAGCCAAGTCGGGGTGCTCAATGAAAAACTGTTTTTT.